These 5 T cell receptor beta chains share one sample of origin, sequenced in a study of cytomegalovirus exposure and HLA in healthy donors (dated by TCRdb to about 2017). Library preparation employed the immunoSEQ multiplex PCR assay. For the multiplex PCR, a mixture combining 60 forward primers for TCR Vbeta segments and 13 reverse primers for TCR Jbeta segments was used. Drawn from immuneACCESS, this table holds only the in-frame rearrangements with V and J called that TCRdb kept. Clones are partly lost; checked studies trace under half to an unresolved V gene and leave the rest unexplained. The sample profile shows more than 140,000 clones; roughly 76% of them were found once. The top ten hold 1.5% to 2% of the sample. Sequencing was done on a sample of PBMCs. The receptors here all came from a female donor in good health and CMV-seronegative.

The chain links TRBV5-5 to TRBJ1-4; 7 bases map to TRBD1. V trimming: 1 base; J trimming: 6 bases; junction bases outside the gene matches: 9. The CDR3 is made up of 16 amino acids. Germline CDR1 is SGHKS and CDR2 is YYEKEE (reference sequence). The CDR3 DNA follows: TGTGCCAGCAGCTTGCGTGTAGGGGGCGAGGATGAAAAACTGTTTTTT. This sequence encodes CASSLRVGGEDEKLFF.

This clone occurred a few times. This chain links TRBV5-1 with TRBJ1-3, with D perhaps matching TRBD1 (5 bases). V lost 4 bases, J lost 6 bases, and 14 bases lay in between. This CDR3 has 14 residues. Germline loops: CDR1 SGHRS, CDR2 YFSETQ. The CDR3 nucleotides read TGCGCCAGCAGCCAAGACAGTGGGGTAAACACCATATATTTT. Residues: CASSQDSGVNTIYF.

This sequence joins TRBV14 and TRBJ2-7; TRBD2 matches 7 bases. V lost 1 base and J lost 0; bases outside the gene matches: 3. CDR1 is SGHDN, CDR2 FVKESK, per germline. This CDR3 has 15 residues. The CDR3 loop is CASSQATSASYEQYF. The CDR3 coding sequence is TGTGCCAGCAGCCAAGCAACTAGCGCCTCCTACGAGCAGTACTTC.

The rearrangement links TRBV5-1 to TRBJ2-1; 10 bases match TRBD1. CDR3 size: 15 residues. The junction had 7 bases not matched to a gene; V was cut back by 4 bases and J by 6 bases. The V gene's germline CDR1 is SGHRS and CDR2 YFSETQ. The CDR3: CASSPGQGRFNEQFF. The CDR3 nucleotides read TGCGCCAGCAGCCCGGGACAGGGGAGGTTCAATGAGCAGTTCTTC.

V is TRBV5-4 and J is TRBJ2-5; 16 positions match TRBD2. This CDR3 has 16 amino acids. J was trimmed by 5 bases and V by 4 bases; bases with no gene match: 5. The germline CDR1 and CDR2 sequences are SGHNT and YYREEE (reference sequence). DNA of the CDR3: TGTGCCAGCAGCCTGGGACTAGCGGGAGGGAGGGAGACCCAGTACTTC. Translated, it gives CASSLGLAGGRETQYF.